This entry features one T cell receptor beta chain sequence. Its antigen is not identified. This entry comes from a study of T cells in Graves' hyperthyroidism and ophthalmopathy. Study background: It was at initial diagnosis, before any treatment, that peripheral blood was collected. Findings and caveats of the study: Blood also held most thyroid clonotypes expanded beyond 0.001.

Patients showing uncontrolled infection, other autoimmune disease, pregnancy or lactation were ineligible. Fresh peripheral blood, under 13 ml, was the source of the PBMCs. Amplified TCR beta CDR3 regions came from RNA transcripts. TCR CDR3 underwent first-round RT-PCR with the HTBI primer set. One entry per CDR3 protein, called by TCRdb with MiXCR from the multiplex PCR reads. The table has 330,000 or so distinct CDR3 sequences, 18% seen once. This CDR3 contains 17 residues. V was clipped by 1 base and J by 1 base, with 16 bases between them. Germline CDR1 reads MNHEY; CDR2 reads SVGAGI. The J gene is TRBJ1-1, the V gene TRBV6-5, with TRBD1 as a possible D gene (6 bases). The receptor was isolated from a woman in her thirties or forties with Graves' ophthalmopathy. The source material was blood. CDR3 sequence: CASSYLTGVSGNTEAFF. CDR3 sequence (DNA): TGTGCCAGCAGTTACTTGACAGGCGTCTCAGGGAACACTGAAGCTTTCTTT.